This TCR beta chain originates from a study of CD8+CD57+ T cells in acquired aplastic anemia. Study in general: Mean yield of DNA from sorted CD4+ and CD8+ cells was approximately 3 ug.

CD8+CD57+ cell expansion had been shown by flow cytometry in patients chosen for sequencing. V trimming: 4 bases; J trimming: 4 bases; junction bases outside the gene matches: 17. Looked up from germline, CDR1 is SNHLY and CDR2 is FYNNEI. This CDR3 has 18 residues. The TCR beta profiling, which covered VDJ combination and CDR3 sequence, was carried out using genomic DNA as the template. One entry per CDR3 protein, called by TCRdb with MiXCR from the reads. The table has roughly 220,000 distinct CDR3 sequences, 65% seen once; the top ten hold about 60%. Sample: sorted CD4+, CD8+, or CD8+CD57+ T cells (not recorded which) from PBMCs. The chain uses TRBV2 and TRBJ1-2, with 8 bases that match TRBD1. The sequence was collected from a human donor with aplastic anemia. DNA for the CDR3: TGTGCCAGCAGTGGACAGACAGGGGCGGTAGGTTTCGGCTATGGCTACACCTTC. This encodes CASSGQTGAVGFGYGYTF. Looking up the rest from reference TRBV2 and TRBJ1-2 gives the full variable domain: EPEVTQTPSHQVTQMGQEVILRCVPISNHLYFYWYRQILGQKVEFLVSFYNNEISEKSEIFDDQFSVERPDGSNFTLKIRSTKLEDSAMYFCASSGQTGAVGFGYGYTFGSGTRLTVV.